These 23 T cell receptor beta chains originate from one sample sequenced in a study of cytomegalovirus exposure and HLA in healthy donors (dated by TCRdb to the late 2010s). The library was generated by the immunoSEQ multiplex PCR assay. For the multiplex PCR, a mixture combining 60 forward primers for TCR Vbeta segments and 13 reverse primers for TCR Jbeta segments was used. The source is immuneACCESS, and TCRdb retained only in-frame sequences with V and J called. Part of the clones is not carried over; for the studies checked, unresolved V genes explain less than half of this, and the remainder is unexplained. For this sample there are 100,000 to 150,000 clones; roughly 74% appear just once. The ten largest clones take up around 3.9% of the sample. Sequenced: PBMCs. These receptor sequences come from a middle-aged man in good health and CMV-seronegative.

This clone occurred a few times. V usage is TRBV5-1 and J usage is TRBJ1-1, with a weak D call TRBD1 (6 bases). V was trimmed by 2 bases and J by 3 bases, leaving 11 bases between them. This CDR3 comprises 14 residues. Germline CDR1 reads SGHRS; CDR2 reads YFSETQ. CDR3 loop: CASSLEQGYTEAFF. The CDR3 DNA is TGCGCCAGCAGCTTAGAACAGGGATACACTGAAGCTTTCTTT.

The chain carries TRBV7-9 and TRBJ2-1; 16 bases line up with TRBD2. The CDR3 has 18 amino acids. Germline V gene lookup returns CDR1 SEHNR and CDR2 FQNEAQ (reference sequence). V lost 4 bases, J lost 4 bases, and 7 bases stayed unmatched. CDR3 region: CASSSPGLAGGPYNEQFF. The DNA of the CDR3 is TGTGCCAGCAGCTCCCCGGGACTAGCGGGGGGGCCATACAATGAGCAGTTCTTC.

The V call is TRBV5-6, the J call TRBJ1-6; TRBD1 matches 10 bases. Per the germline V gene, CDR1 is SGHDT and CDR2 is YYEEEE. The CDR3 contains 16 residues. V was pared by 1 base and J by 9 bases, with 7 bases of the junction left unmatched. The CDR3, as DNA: TGTGCCAGCAGCTTGAGGTCGGGACAGGGGTCTTCACCCCTCCACTTT. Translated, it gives CASSLRSGQGSSPLHF.

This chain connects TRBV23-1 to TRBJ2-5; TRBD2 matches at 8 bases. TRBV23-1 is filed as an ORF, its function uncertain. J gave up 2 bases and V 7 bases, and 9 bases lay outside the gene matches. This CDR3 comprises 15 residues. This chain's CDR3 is CASTSDSGVQETQYF. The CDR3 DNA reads TGCGCCAGCACAAGTGATAGCGGGGTTCAAGAGACCCAGTACTTC.

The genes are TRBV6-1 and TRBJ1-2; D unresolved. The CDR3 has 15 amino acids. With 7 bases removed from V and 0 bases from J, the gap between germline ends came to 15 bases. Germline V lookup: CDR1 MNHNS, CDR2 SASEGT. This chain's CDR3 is CASTDPRGANYGYTF. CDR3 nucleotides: TGTGCCAGCACCGACCCCCGGGGTGCTAACTATGGCTACACCTTC.

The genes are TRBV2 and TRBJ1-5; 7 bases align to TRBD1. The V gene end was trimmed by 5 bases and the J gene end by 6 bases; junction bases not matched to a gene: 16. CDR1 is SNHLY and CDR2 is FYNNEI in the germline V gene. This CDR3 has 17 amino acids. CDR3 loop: CASSPSSTGKASQPQHF. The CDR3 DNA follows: TGTGCCAGCAGTCCAAGTTCGACAGGGAAAGCGAGTCAGCCCCAGCATTTT.

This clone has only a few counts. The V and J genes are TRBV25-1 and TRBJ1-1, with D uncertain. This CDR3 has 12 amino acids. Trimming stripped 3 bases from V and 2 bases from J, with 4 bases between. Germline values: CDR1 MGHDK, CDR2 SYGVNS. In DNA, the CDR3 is TGTGCCAGCAGTGACCCAAACACTGAAGCTTTCTTT. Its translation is CASSDPNTEAFF.

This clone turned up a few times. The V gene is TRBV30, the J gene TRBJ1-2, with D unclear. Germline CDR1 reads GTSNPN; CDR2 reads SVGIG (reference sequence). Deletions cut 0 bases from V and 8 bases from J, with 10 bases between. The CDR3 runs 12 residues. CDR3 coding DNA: TGTGCCTGGAGTGTCCCGACAAGGGGCTACACCTTC. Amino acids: CAWSVPTRGYTF.

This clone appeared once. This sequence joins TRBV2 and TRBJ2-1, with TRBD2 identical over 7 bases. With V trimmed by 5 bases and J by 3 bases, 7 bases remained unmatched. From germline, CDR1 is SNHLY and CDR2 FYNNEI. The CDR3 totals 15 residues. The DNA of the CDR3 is TGTGCCAGCAGTTCGACTAGCACCCGCTACAATGAGCAGTTCTTC. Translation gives CASSSTSTRYNEQFF.

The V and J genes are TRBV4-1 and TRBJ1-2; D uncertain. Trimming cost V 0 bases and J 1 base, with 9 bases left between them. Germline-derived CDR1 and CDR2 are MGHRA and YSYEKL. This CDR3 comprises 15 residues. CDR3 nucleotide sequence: TGCGCCAGCAGCCAAGACAGAAACCTTAACTATGGCTACACCTTC. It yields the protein CASSQDRNLNYGYTF.

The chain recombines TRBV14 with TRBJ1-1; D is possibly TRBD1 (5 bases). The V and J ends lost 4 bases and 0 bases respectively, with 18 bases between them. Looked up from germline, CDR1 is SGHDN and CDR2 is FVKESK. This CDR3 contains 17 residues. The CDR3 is CASSRTQGFGMNTEAFF. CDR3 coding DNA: TGTGCCAGCAGCCGCACCCAGGGCTTTGGAATGAACACTGAAGCTTTCTTT.

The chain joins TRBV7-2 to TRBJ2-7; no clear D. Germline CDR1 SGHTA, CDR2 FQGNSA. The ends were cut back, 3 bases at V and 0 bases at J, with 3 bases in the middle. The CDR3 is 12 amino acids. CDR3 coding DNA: TGTGCCAGCAGCTTCTCCTCCTACGAGCAGTACTTC. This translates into CASSFSSYEQYF.

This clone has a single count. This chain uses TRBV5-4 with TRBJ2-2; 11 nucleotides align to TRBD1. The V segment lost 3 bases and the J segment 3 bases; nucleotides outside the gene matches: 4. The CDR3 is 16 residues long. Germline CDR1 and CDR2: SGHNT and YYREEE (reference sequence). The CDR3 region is CASSYGQGAHTGELFF. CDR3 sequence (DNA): TGTGCCAGCAGCTATGGACAGGGGGCTCACACCGGGGAGCTGTTTTTT. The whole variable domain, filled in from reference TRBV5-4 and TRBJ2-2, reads ETGVTQSPTHLIKTRGQQVTLRCSSQSGHNTVSWYQQALGQGPQFIFQYYREEENGRGNFPPRFSGLQFPNYSSELNVNALELDDSALYLCASSYGQGAHTGELFFGEGSRLTVL.

The CDR3: CSVAHREGQPQHF. CDR3 in DNA: TGCAGCGTTGCCCACAGGGAGGGTCAGCCCCAGCATTTT. This rearrangement joins TRBV29-1 to TRBJ1-5; D might be TRBD1 (6 bases). Germline V gene sequence: CDR1 SQVTM, CDR2 ANQGSEA. Between the trimmed V and J ends, which lost 4 bases and 6 bases, there was a span of 13 bases. The CDR3 loop spans 13 amino acids.

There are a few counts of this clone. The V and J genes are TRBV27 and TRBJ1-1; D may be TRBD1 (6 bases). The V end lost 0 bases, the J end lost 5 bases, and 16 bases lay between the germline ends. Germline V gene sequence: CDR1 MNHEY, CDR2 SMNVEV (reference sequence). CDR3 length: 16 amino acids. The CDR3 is CASSLSWDISRTEAFF. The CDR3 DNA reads TGTGCCAGCAGTTTATCGTGGGACATCTCGAGGACTGAAGCTTTCTTT.

CDR3 coding DNA: TGTGCCAGCAGAGCACTAAGCTCCGGGACAGGGGTCAATGAGCAGTACTTC. Translating gives CASRALSSGTGVNEQYF. This chain links TRBV2 with TRBJ2-7; TRBD1 matches at 10 bases. Germline CDR1 reads SNHLY; CDR2 reads FYNNEI. Trimming cost V 6 bases and J 7 bases; bases outside gene matches: 18. CDR3 size: 17 residues.

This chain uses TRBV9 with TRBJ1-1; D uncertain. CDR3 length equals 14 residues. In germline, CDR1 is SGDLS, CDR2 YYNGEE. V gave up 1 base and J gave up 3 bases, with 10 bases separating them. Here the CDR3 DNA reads TGTGCCAGCAGCGTATCGTTGTTCGACACTGAAGCTTTCTTT. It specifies CASSVSLFDTEAFF.

CDR3: CASIRDRGPANEKLFF. The CDR3, as DNA: TGTGCCAGCATCCGGGACAGGGGGCCTGCTAATGAAAAACTGTTTTTT. The gene calls are TRBV2 and TRBJ1-4; 12 bases line up with TRBD1. V lost 7 bases to trimming and J lost 3 bases; unmatched junction nucleotides: 6. The CDR3 length is 16 residues. The V gene's germline CDR1 is SNHLY and CDR2 FYNNEI.

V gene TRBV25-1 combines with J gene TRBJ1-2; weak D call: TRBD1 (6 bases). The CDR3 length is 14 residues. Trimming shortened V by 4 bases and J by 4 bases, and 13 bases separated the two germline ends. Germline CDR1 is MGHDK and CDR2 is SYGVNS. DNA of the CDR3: TGTGCCAGCAGTGTTTGGGACATTTCCTATGGCTACACCTTC. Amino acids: CASSVWDISYGYTF.

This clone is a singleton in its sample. The CDR3 nucleotides read TGTGCCAGCAGTTACAACCGGGACAGAAATTCACCCCTCCACTTT. Its translation is CASSYNRDRNSPLHF. This rearrangement joins TRBV6-5 to TRBJ1-6, with 7 bases lining up with TRBD1. V lost 2 bases, J lost 7 bases, and 5 bases stayed unmatched. This CDR3 region has 15 residues. CDR1 MNHEY and CDR2 SVGAGI come from the germline V gene.

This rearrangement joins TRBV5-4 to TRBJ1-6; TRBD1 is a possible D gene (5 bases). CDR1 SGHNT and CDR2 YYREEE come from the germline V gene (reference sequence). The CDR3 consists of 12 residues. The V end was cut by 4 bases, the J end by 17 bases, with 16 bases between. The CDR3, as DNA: TGTGCCAGCAGCCCGGAGGGACGGGGAGTCCACTTT. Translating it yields CASSPEGRGVHF.

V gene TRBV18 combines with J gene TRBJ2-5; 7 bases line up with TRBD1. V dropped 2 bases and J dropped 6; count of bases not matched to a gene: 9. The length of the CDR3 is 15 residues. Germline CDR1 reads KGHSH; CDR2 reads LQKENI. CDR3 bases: TGTGCCAGCTCACCAGAAATACAGGGGTCGAAGACCCAGTACTTC. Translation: CASSPEIQGSKTQYF.

The DNA of the CDR3 is TGCAGCGTTTTGGCAGCTGGAAACACCATATATTTT. This gives the protein CSVLAAGNTIYF. The gene calls are TRBV29-1 and TRBJ1-3; D is undetermined. Germline CDR1 reads SQVTM; CDR2 reads ANQGSEA. The CDR3 consists of 12 residues. The germline V and J ends were trimmed by 5 bases and 2 bases, with 7 bases remaining between them.